This record covers a single TCR beta chain. This sample stems from a study of OX40 agonist ivuxolimab in advanced cancers. This table comes from immunoSEQ multiplex PCR, and its TCRdb copy is limited to in-frame clones, with some not included. The data show 150,000 to 170,000 clones, approximately 94% seen once. This CDR3 is 16 amino acids long. Germline CDR1 SNHLY, CDR2 FYNNEI. V shed 3 bases and J 2 bases; nucleotides not matched to a gene: 6. The sequence was obtained from an adult with an advanced solid tumor such as melanoma, head and neck, liver or kidney cancer. The sample here was CD4+ or CD8+ T cells sorted from blood, taken in a trial of the OX40 agonist ivuxolimab. The chain carries TRBV2 and TRBJ2-2; 7 nucleotides match TRBD2. CDR3 amino acids: CASSEILAVNTGELFF. CDR3 bases: TGTGCCAGCAGTGAGATCCTAGCGGTTAACACCGGGGAGCTGTTTTTT.